These T cell receptor beta chains were read from a single sample in a study of TIL therapy for anti-PD-1-resistant metastatic lung cancer. Clones were read by immunoSEQ multiplex PCR, and TCRdb kept only the in-frame ones, dropping some. The data contain tens of thousands of clones, approximately 86% of them seen just once; the ten biggest clones take up 4% to 6%. The specimen was blood, collected at baseline. These receptors originate from a person aged 25-85 years with non-small cell lung cancer. CDR3s include the opening cysteine and the closing phenylalanine or tryptophan. D genes are given only for firm matches. Clone size is not always given. Where it is, it says once, few, many or a class for expanded clones.

>TRBD2|-|TRBV18|TRBJ2-5
CASSRTRGVETQYF
TGTGCCAGCTCACGAACTCGGGGGGTAGAGACCCAGTACTTC
>TRBD2|-|TRBV5-1|TRBJ2-1
CASSLEGGGPYNEQFF
TGCGCCAGCAGCTTGGAGGGCGGGGGTCCCTACAATGAGCAGTTCTTC
>TRBD2|-|TRBV28|TRBJ2-7
CASSLPGWWGRTSGTYEQYF
TGTGCCAGCAGTTTACCAGGGTGGTGGGGGCGCACTAGCGGAACCTACGAGCAGTACTTC
>TRBD1|-|TRBV5-4|TRBJ2-1
CASRLDRGLYNEQFF
TGTGCCAGCAGACTCGACAGGGGGCTCTACAATGAGCAGTTCTTC
>TRBD1|-|TRBV4-2|TRBJ1-2
CASSQGTVSYGYTF
TGTGCCAGCAGCCAGGGGACAGTCAGCTATGGCTACACCTTC
>-|-|TRBV2|TRBJ1-3
CASSEAEETIYF
TGTGCCAGCAGTGAAGCGGAGGAAACCATATATTTT
>-|few|TRBV28|TRBJ1-5
CASSSDSNDSNQPQHF
TGTGCCAGCAGTAGCGACAGCAATGATAGCAATCAGCCCCAGCATTTT
>TRBD1|once|TRBV7-8|TRBJ2-7
CASSSYRDSQYEQYF
TGTGCCAGCAGCTCCTACCGGGACAGCCAGTACGAGCAGTACTTC
>-|-|TRBV10-2|TRBJ2-2
CASSEPTTGPGSGELFF
TGCGCCAGCAGTGAGCCCACGACAGGCCCGGGGAGCGGGGAGCTGTTTTTT
>TRBD1|-|TRBV5-1|TRBJ2-7
CASSLVPGQGVYEQYF
TGCGCCAGCAGCCTCGTACCGGGACAGGGAGTCTACGAGCAGTACTTC
>-|-|TRBV12-3/TRBV12-4|TRBJ1-1
CASSLKQGGEAFF
TGTGCCAGCAGTTTAAAACAGGGTGGCGAAGCTTTCTTT
>-|-|TRBV4-3|TRBJ1-1
CASSQELSGGLEAFF
TGCGCCAGCAGCCAAGAACTCAGTGGAGGGTTAGAAGCTTTCTTT
>TRBD1|-|TRBV7-6|TRBJ1-2
CASSPGGRGLRGYTF
TGTGCCAGCAGCCCGGGGGGCAGGGGGCTTCGTGGCTACACCTTC
>-|once|TRBV7-9|TRBJ2-3
CASSPPRPPDTQYF
TGTGCCAGCAGCCCCCCCAGGCCCCCAGATACGCAGTATTTT
>TRBD1|-|TRBV11-2|TRBJ2-7
CASAGTGTRGASYEQYF
TGTGCCAGCGCCGGGACAGGGACACGGGGGGCGAGTTACGAGCAGTACTTC
>-|-|TRBV28|TRBJ1-6
CASSLITQGLNSPLHF
TGTGCCAGCAGTTTAATAACACAGGGTCTTAATTCACCCCTCCACTTT
>-|-|TRBV7-9|TRBJ2-6
CASSLGRPSGANVLTF
TGTGCCAGCAGCCTAGGACGCCCCTCTGGGGCCAACGTCCTGACTTTC
>-|-|TRBV9|TRBJ2-2
CASSVVGGIGELFF
TGTGCCAGCAGCGTAGTGGGGGGAATCGGGGAGCTGTTTTTT
>TRBD1|-|TRBV18|TRBJ2-5
CASAPGTEETQYF
TGTGCCAGCGCGCCCGGGACAGAAGAGACCCAGTACTTC
>-|-|TRBV2|TRBJ2-3
CASSEGYTDTQYF
TGTGCCAGCAGTGAGGGGTACACAGATACGCAGTATTTT
>-|-|TRBV7-2|TRBJ2-1
CASSPPRDFPLAFYNEQFF
TGTGCCAGCAGTCCACCCAGGGACTTCCCTCTAGCGTTTTACAATGAGCAGTTCTTC
>TRBD1|once|TRBV30|TRBJ2-7
CAWVGTAVYEQYF
TGTGCCTGGGTAGGGACAGCCGTCTACGAGCAGTACTTC
>-|-|TRBV9|TRBJ2-6
CASSAPGSSGANVLTF
TGTGCCAGCAGCGCTCCCGGGAGCTCTGGGGCCAACGTCCTGACTTTC
>TRBD1|once|TRBV7-6|TRBJ2-7
CASSFADRVGYEQYF
TGTGCCAGCAGCTTTGCTGACAGGGTAGGCTACGAGCAGTACTTC
>TRBD1|-|TRBV30|TRBJ2-5
CACGQGGLQETQYF
TGTGCCTGCGGACAGGGGGGCCTCCAAGAGACCCAGTACTTC
>-|-|TRBV3-1/TRBV3-2|TRBJ1-1
CASSQGVRGNTEAFF
TGTGCCAGCAGCCAGGGGGTAAGGGGAAACACTGAAGCTTTCTTT
>-|-|TRBV12-5|TRBJ2-1
CASGRGYEQFF
TGTGCTAGTGGCCGGGGCTATGAGCAGTTCTTC
>TRBD1|-|TRBV18|TRBJ1-1
CASSPGTGGNTEAFF
TGTGCCAGCTCACCAGGAACAGGGGGGAACACTGAAGCTTTCTTT
>-|medium-sized|TRBV6-1|TRBJ2-2
CASSEVGTHTGELFF
TGTGCCAGCAGTGAAGTAGGGACTCATACCGGGGAGCTGTTTTTT
>-|-|TRBV20-1|TRBJ2-2
CSASSASPGELFF
TGCAGTGCTAGTTCCGCTAGCCCCGGGGAGCTGTTTTTT
>TRBD2|-|TRBV10-1|TRBJ2-7
CASSLIRGLVFFYEQYF
TGCGCCAGCAGTCTAATCCGGGGACTAGTTTTTTTCTACGAGCAGTACTTC
>-|-|TRBV21-1|TRBJ2-2
CASGLRSGELFF
TGTGCCAGCGGTCTGAGGTCCGGGGAGCTGTTTTTT
>TRBD1|-|TRBV6-5|TRBJ2-5
CASSSWTGEETQYF
TGTGCCAGCAGCTCATGGACAGGGGAAGAGACCCAGTACTTC
>-|-|TRBV28|TRBJ2-7
CASSLDGTYEQYF
TGTGCCAGCAGTCTGGACGGAACCTACGAGCAGTACTTC
>-|-|TRBV29-1|TRBJ1-4
CSVSREDEKLFF
TGCAGCGTCTCCCGGGAGGATGAAAAACTGTTTTTT
>-|-|TRBV30|TRBJ2-2
CAWSVRGSSIGELFF
TGTGCCTGGAGTGTCAGAGGGAGTTCCATCGGGGAGCTGTTTTTT
>TRBD1|-|TRBV2|TRBJ1-1
CASSGQGLRNTEAFF
TGTGCCAGCAGTGGACAGGGCCTGCGGAACACTGAAGCTTTCTTT
>-|-|TRBV28|TRBJ1-4
CASSSPHDSATNEKLFF
TGTGCCAGCAGTTCTCCCCACGACAGCGCAACTAATGAAAAACTGTTTTTT
>TRBD1|-|TRBV6-1|TRBJ2-7
CASSETGTGGYEQYF
TGTGCCAGCAGTGAGACGGGGACAGGGGGCTACGAGCAGTACTTC
>-|-|TRBV21-1|TRBJ1-2
CASSKPRDTYGYTF
TGTGCCAGCAGCAAACCGCGGGACACATATGGCTACACCTTC
>-|-|TRBV5-1|TRBJ2-5
CASRYGDTETQYF
TGCGCCAGCAGATACGGGGACACAGAGACCCAGTACTTC
>TRBD1|few|TRBV7-2|TRBJ1-2
CASSVGTGFYGYTF
TGTGCCAGCAGCGTCGGGACAGGGTTCTATGGCTACACCTTC
>TRBD1|-|TRBV3-1/TRBV3-2|TRBJ1-2
CASSPRTGDGYTF
TGTGCCAGCAGCCCCCGGACAGGGGATGGCTACACCTTC
>-|-|TRBV4-1|TRBJ2-6
CASSKGDVLTF
TGCGCCAGCAGCAAGGGAGACGTCCTGACTTTC
>-|-|TRBV7-6|TRBJ2-7
CASTATAGVHYEQYF
TGTGCCAGCACCGCAACCGCAGGGGTGCATTACGAGCAGTACTTC
>-|-|TRBV7-8|TRBJ1-1
CASSPRSANTEAFF
TGTGCCAGCAGCCCCCGCAGCGCAAACACTGAAGCTTTCTTT
>TRBD2|-|TRBV6-6|TRBJ2-1
CASSYAGLAGEEGENGEQFF
TGTGCCAGCAGCTACGCCGGACTAGCGGGAGAAGAAGGGGAAAACGGGGAGCAGTTCTTC
>-|once|TRBV7-2|TRBJ2-5
CASSLSQGETQYF
TGTGCCAGCAGCCTATCCCAGGGGGAGACCCAGTACTTC
>-|-|TRBV7-9|TRBJ2-1
CASSPAGRGSYNEQFF
TGTGCCAGCAGCCCGGCGGGACGGGGGAGTTACAATGAGCAGTTCTTC
>TRBD2|-|TRBV4-3|TRBJ2-7
CASSQEWASGVLEQYF
TGCGCCAGCAGCCAAGAGTGGGCTAGCGGGGTGCTCGAGCAGTACTTC
>-|-|TRBV7-2|TRBJ2-2
CASSLGGLGTGELFF
TGTGCCAGCAGCTTAGGGGGACTGGGGACCGGGGAGCTGTTTTTT